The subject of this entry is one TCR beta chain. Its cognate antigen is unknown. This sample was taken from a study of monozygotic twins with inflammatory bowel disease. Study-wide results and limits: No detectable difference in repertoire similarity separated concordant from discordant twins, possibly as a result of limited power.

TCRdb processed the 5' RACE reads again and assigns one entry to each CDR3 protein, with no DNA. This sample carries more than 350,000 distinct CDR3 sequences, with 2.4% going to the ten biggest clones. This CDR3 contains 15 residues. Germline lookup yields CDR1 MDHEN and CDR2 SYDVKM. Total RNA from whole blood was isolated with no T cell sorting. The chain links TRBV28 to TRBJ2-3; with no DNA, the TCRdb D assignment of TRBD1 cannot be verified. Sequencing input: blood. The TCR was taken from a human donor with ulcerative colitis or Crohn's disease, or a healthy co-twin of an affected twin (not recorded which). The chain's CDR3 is CASSLSGFQADTQYF.